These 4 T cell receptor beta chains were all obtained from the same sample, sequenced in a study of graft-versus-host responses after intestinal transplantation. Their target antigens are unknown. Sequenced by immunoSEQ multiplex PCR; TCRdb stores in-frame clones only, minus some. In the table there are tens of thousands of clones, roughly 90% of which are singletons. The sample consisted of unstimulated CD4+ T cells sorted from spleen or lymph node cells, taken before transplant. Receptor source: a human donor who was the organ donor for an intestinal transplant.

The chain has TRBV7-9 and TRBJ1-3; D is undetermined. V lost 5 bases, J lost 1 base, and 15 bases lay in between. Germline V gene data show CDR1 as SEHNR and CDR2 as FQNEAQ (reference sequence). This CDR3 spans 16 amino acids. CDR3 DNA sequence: TGTGCCAGCAGCCCCTCGGGCGCGGGTTCTGGAAACACCATATATTTT. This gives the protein CASSPSGAGSGNTIYF.

CDR3 region: CASSIDGPSGRVGGTDTQYF. CDR3 nucleotides: TGTGCCAGTAGTATAGATGGTCCTAGCGGGAGAGTCGGTGGCACAGATACGCAGTATTTT. The chain employs TRBV19 and TRBJ2-3, with 10 bases matching TRBD2. The CDR3 loop spans 20 amino acids. Losses at the gene ends were 0 bases for V and 1 base for J; bases not matched to a gene: 13. Germline CDR1 reads LNHDA; CDR2 reads SQIVND (reference sequence).

In nucleotides, the CDR3 is TGTGCCAGCAGCTACAGACAGGGATTGAACACTGAAGCTTTCTTT. It encodes CASSYRQGLNTEAFF. The V call is TRBV7-9, the J call TRBJ1-1; 7 bases map to TRBD1. CDR1 is SEHNR and CDR2 is FQNEAQ in the germline V gene (reference sequence). V lost 4 bases to trimming and J lost 0 bases; unmatched junction nucleotides: 5. The CDR3 totals 15 residues.

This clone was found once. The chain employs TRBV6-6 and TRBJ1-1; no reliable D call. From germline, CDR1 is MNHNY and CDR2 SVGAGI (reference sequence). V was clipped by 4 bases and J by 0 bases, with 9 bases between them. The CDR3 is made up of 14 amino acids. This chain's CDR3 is CASSLFSVNTEAFF. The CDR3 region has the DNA TGTGCCAGCAGTTTATTTTCCGTGAACACTGAAGCTTTCTTT.